This is a list of T cell receptor beta chains from one sample in a study of regulatory T cells in long-lasting Graves disease. TCRdb reprocessed the multiplex PCR reads via MiXCR and lists one record per CDR3 protein. Here the sample spans under 500,000 distinct CDR3 sequences, 20% to 25% being singletons. The sample was peripheral blood mononuclear cells (PBMCs), taken when the disease was refractory, from a patient treated with antithyroid drugs. The receptors were gathered from a female donor with Graves disease. CDR3s include the opening cysteine and the closing phenylalanine or tryptophan. D genes are given only for firm matches. A row's size may be missing; if present it is once, few, many or a size class.

CDR3aa: CASSPDRGNTGELFF; CDR3nt: TGTGCCAGCAGCCCCGACAGGGGAAACACCGGGGAGCTGTTTTTT; j_gene: TRBJ2-2; abundance: .; v_gene: TRBV6-2/TRBV6-3; d_gene: TRBD1
CDR3aa: CASSLARGPDGYTF; CDR3nt: TGCGCCAGCAGCTTGGCCAGGGGCCCTGATGGCTACACCTTC; j_gene: TRBJ1-2; abundance: .; v_gene: TRBV5-1; d_gene: .
CDR3aa: CASSYPGGNTEAFF; CDR3nt: TGTGCCAGCAGTTACCCAGGGGGTAACACTGAAGCTTTCTTT; j_gene: TRBJ1-1; abundance: many; v_gene: TRBV28; d_gene: TRBD1
CDR3aa: CAWSVQAGTEAFF; CDR3nt: TGTGCCTGGAGTGTACAGGCTGGAACTGAAGCTTTCTTT; j_gene: TRBJ1-1; abundance: many; v_gene: TRBV30; d_gene: .
CDR3aa: CASSPNSATNEKLFF; CDR3nt: TGTGCCAGCTCACCCAACAGTGCAACTAATGAAAAACTGTTTTTT; j_gene: TRBJ1-4; abundance: .; v_gene: TRBV18; d_gene: .
CDR3aa: CASSLGGDAGELFF; CDR3nt: TGCGCCAGCAGCTTGGGGGGGGACGCCGGGGAGCTGTTTTTT; j_gene: TRBJ2-2; abundance: .; v_gene: TRBV5-1; d_gene: .
CDR3aa: CASSYNSGRARDEQYF; CDR3nt: TGTGCCAGCAGTTACAATAGCGGGAGGGCCCGGGACGAGCAGTACTTC; j_gene: TRBJ2-7; abundance: few; v_gene: TRBV6-2/TRBV6-3; d_gene: TRBD2
CDR3aa: CASSSGQGLGEQYF; CDR3nt: TGTGCCAGCAGTTCCGGACAGGGTCTCGGCGAGCAGTACTTC; j_gene: TRBJ2-7; abundance: many; v_gene: TRBV12-3/TRBV12-4; d_gene: TRBD1
CDR3aa: CSARAGQGTGGYTF; CDR3nt: TGCAGTGCTAGAGCGGGACAGGGTACTGGTGGCTACACCTTC; j_gene: TRBJ1-2; abundance: .; v_gene: TRBV20-1; d_gene: TRBD1
CDR3aa: CASRLPYDQETQYF; CDR3nt: TGTGCCAGCAGATTACCCTACGATCAAGAGACCCAGTACTTC; j_gene: TRBJ2-5; abundance: many; v_gene: TRBV28; d_gene: .
CDR3aa: CASSLGLQYQETQYF; CDR3nt: TGTGCCAGCAGCTTAGGGTTACAGTACCAAGAGACCCAGTACTTC; j_gene: TRBJ2-5; abundance: many; v_gene: TRBV7-8; d_gene: .
CDR3aa: CASSHRTGTTDTQYF; CDR3nt: TGCGCCAGCAGCCACAGGACAGGGACCACAGATACGCAGTATTTT; j_gene: TRBJ2-3; abundance: .; v_gene: TRBV4-3; d_gene: TRBD1
CDR3aa: CASSLGENTEAFF; CDR3nt: TGTGCCAGCAGCTTAGGGGAAAACACTGAAGCTTTCTTT; j_gene: TRBJ1-1; abundance: many; v_gene: TRBV12-3/TRBV12-4; d_gene: .
CDR3aa: CASSMMVGELFF; CDR3nt: TGTGCCAGTAGTATGATGGTCGGGGAGCTGTTTTTT; j_gene: TRBJ2-2; abundance: .; v_gene: TRBV19; d_gene: .
CDR3aa: CASSGSAASSGEQYF; CDR3nt: TGTGCCAGCAGTGGGTCGGCGGCGTCGTCGGGCGAGCAGTACTTC; j_gene: TRBJ2-7; abundance: .; v_gene: TRBV2; d_gene: .
CDR3aa: CASSLVAGGWNTEAFF; CDR3nt: TGCGCCAGCAGCTTGGTAGCAGGGGGCTGGAACACTGAAGCTTTCTTT; j_gene: TRBJ1-1; abundance: many; v_gene: TRBV5-1; d_gene: TRBD1
CDR3aa: CASSLGFTPSYEQYF; CDR3nt: TGTGCCAGCAGTTTAGGGTTCACTCCATCCTACGAGCAGTACTTC; j_gene: TRBJ2-7; abundance: few; v_gene: TRBV28; d_gene: .
CDR3aa: CASSQGILADTQYF; CDR3nt: TGCGCCAGCAGCCAAGGGATACTAGCAGATACGCAGTATTTT; j_gene: TRBJ2-3; abundance: .; v_gene: TRBV4-3; d_gene: .